Presented here are 28 T cell receptor beta chains from one specimen sequenced in a study of blood T cell repertoires in COVID-19. The method was immunoSEQ multiplex PCR; TCRdb's version includes in-frame clones alone and lacks a portion of them. The sample shows around 130,000 clones, less than 90% of them seen only once. Input material: peripheral blood. All receptors derive from a man aged 55 to 70 with acute or convalescent COVID-19.

The chain uses TRBV4-2 and TRBJ2-7; unclear D gene. V was trimmed by 0 bases and J by 2 bases, leaving 14 bases between them. The CDR3 covers 16 residues. The germline V gene has CDR1 LGHNA and CDR2 YNFKEQ. CDR3 residues: CASSQDLRQDPYEQYF. CDR3 bases: TGTGCCAGCAGCCAAGACCTCCGGCAGGATCCCTACGAGCAGTACTTC.

The chain combines TRBV2 with TRBJ1-2, with TRBD1 matching over 8 bases. The CDR3 covers 15 residues. Germline V gene lookup returns CDR1 SNHLY and CDR2 FYNNEI. V lost 6 bases to trimming and J lost 4 bases; unmatched junction nucleotides: 10. The CDR3 coding sequence is TGTGCCAGCAGAGGGACGGACAGGGAGGGCTATGGCTACACCTTC. Amino acid sequence: CASRGTDREGYGYTF.

V is TRBV6-5 and J is TRBJ2-3; a weak D match, TRBD2 (5 bases). Trimming removed 5 bases from V and 3 bases from J, with 15 bases in between. The CDR3 is 15 amino acids. Germline loops: CDR1 MNHEY, CDR2 SVGAGI. CDR3 DNA: TGTGCCAGCAGTCGTGAACTAGACGGAACAGATACGCAGTATTTT. Amino acid sequence: CASSRELDGTDTQYF.

This clone was seen once. The chain joins TRBV29-1 to TRBJ1-2; tentative D call: TRBD1 (5 bases). V lost 4 bases and J lost 8, with 14 bases in between. Germline assignment: CDR1 SQVTM and CDR2 ANQGSEA. CDR3 length: 12 amino acids. CDR3 sequence reads: CSVVRQGGGYTF. As DNA, the CDR3 is TGCAGCGTTGTTAGGCAGGGAGGAGGCTACACCTTC.

This rearrangement joins TRBV19 to TRBJ1-3; tentatively, D is TRBD1 (6 bases). The ends were cut back, 3 bases at V and 10 bases at J, with 10 bases in the middle. This CDR3 is built from 12 residues. The germline V gene has CDR1 LNHDA and CDR2 SQIVND (reference sequence). This CDR3 reads CASSIQQGTIYF. CDR3 sequence (DNA): TGTGCCAGTAGTATCCAACAGGGAACCATATATTTT. The full variable domain, rest sourced from reference TRBV19 and TRBJ1-3, is DGGITQSPKYLFRKEGQNVTLSCEQNLNHDAMYWYRQDPGQGLRLIYYSQIVNDFQKGDIAEGYSVSREKKESFPLTVTSAQKNPTAFYLCASSIQQGTIYFGEGSWLTVV.

The chain joins TRBV6-5 to TRBJ2-7; 7 nucleotides match TRBD1. Germline CDR1 and CDR2: MNHEY and SVGAGI. The V gene end was trimmed by 8 bases and the J gene end by 2 bases; junction bases not matched to a gene: 9. The CDR3 is made up of 14 amino acids. The CDR3 DNA sequence: TGTGCCAGCGGGTTAGGGACAGAAGCCTACGAGCAGTACTTC. This sequence encodes CASGLGTEAYEQYF.

The rearrangement uses TRBV18 and TRBJ2-1, with TRBD2 matching over 15 bases. Germline V gives CDR1 KGHSH, CDR2 LQKENI. The trim removed 3 bases at V and 10 bases at J, leaving 4 bases unmatched. This CDR3 region has 15 residues. The CDR3 loop reads CASSPGLAGGREQFF. CDR3 DNA: TGTGCCAGCTCACCGGGACTAGCGGGAGGAAGGGAGCAGTTCTTC. Based on the CDR3 plus reference TRBV18 and TRBJ2-1, the full variable domain is NAGVMQNPRHLVRRRGQEARLRCSPMKGHSHVYWYRQLPEEGLKFMVYLQKENIIDESGMPKERFSAEFPKEGPSILRIQQVVRGDSAAYFCASSPGLAGGREQFFGPGTRLTVL.

This rearrangement joins TRBV5-1 to TRBJ1-6; 7 bases agree with TRBD1. J was trimmed by 6 bases and V by 4 bases; bases with no gene match: 4. The CDR3 runs 14 residues. Germline V gene data show CDR1 as SGHRS and CDR2 as YFSETQ. The CDR3 protein is CASSVGTANSPLHF. As DNA, the CDR3 is TGCGCCAGCAGCGTCGGGACAGCTAATTCACCCCTCCACTTT.

The gene calls are TRBV30 and TRBJ2-5; 8 bases match TRBD2. In germline, CDR1 is GTSNPN, CDR2 SVGIG (reference sequence). Trimming removed 2 bases from V and 4 bases from J; junction bases left unmatched: 9. The CDR3 runs to 15 residues. The CDR3 spells CAWSLPGGALETQYF. The CDR3 DNA reads as TGTGCCTGGAGTCTACCCGGGGGGGCCCTAGAGACCCAGTACTTC.

The V call is TRBV19, the J call TRBJ1-3; possible D gene TRBD1, 5 bases. The CDR3 runs to 16 residues. V was shortened by 4 bases and J by 0 bases, with 13 bases between the two germline ends. Germline CDR1 reads LNHDA; CDR2 reads SQIVND (reference sequence). Written as DNA, the CDR3 is TGTGCCAGTAGTAGATCGGACGGACACTCTGGAAACACCATATATTTT. As protein: CASSRSDGHSGNTIYF.

The sample holds one count of this clone. This chain joins TRBV29-1 and TRBJ2-7; 10 bases are shared with TRBD1. V was pared by 5 bases and J by 6 bases, with 7 bases of the junction left unmatched. The V gene's germline CDR1 is SQVTM and CDR2 ANQGSEA. The CDR3 is made up of 13 amino acids. CDR3 region: CSVSETGGAEQYF. The CDR3 nucleotides read TGCAGCGTTTCAGAGACAGGGGGCGCCGAGCAGTACTTC.

In this sample, this clone turned up a few times. The genes are TRBV5-4 and TRBJ1-3; 9 bases line up with TRBD1. This CDR3 region has 16 residues. V shed 2 bases, J shed 4 bases, and the junction held 7 bases outside the gene matches. CDR1 is SGHNT and CDR2 is YYREEE in the germline V gene (reference sequence). The CDR3 DNA is TGTGCCAGCAGCTTCCGGGACAGGGATGGGGGAAACACCATATATTTT. It codes for CASSFRDRDGGNTIYF.

The rearrangement uses TRBV6-5 and TRBJ2-7; D is possibly TRBD1 (6 bases). V shed 0 bases and J shed 3 bases, with 12 bases lying between them. The CDR3 extends over 15 amino acids. Germline V gives CDR1 MNHEY, CDR2 SVGAGI. Written as DNA, the CDR3 is TGTGCCAGCAGTTACTCTTTTCAGGGGATCTACGAGCAGTACTTC. Translating gives CASSYSFQGIYEQYF.

V usage is TRBV5-1 and J usage is TRBJ1-3, with D unresolved. The length of the CDR3 is 15 residues. The V gene lost 0 bases and the J gene lost 0 bases, with 7 bases spanning the gap. Germline V lookup: CDR1 SGHRS, CDR2 YFSETQ. CDR3 protein: CASSLVPLSGNTIYF. As DNA, the CDR3 is TGCGCCAGCAGCTTGGTGCCACTCTCTGGAAACACCATATATTTT.

This clone was seen a handful of times. V gene TRBV3-1 (or the pseudogene TRBV3-2) combines with J gene TRBJ2-7; the match to TRBD2 covers 10 bases. Germline trimming cut 1 base from V and 2 bases from J; bases unmatched to any gene: 5. Germline values: CDR1 LGHDT, CDR2 YNNKEL (reference sequence). The CDR3 totals 16 residues. The CDR3 DNA is TGTGCCAGCAGCCAAGGGGCTAGCGGGGGTCCCTACGAGCAGTACTTC. This encodes CASSQGASGGPYEQYF.

This chain links TRBV5-5 with TRBJ1-5; D perhaps matches TRBD1 (5 bases). Between the trimmed V and J ends, which lost 2 bases and 0 bases, there was a span of 9 bases. CDR3 length: 15 residues. CDR1 and CDR2 from the germline V gene are SGHKS and YYEKEE (reference sequence). CDR3 sequence: CASSLTGYSNQPQHF. CDR3 nucleotide sequence: TGTGCCAGCAGCTTAACAGGCTATAGCAATCAGCCCCAGCATTTT. Drawing the rest from reference TRBV5-5 and TRBJ1-5, the complete variable domain is DAGVTQSPTHLIKTRGQQVTLRCSPISGHKSVSWYQQVLGQGPQFIFQYYEKEERGRGNFPDRFSARQFPNYSSELNVNALLLGDSALYLCASSLTGYSNQPQHFGDGTRLSIL.

This sequence joins TRBV9 and TRBJ2-7; 7 nucleotides match TRBD2. Germline loops: CDR1 SGDLS, CDR2 YYNGEE. V dropped 0 bases and J dropped 7; count of bases not matched to a gene: 10. CDR3 size: 15 residues. The CDR3 loop reads CASSVAEYLGGEQYF. The CDR3, as DNA: TGTGCCAGCAGCGTAGCGGAATATCTGGGAGGGGAGCAGTACTTC.

The V call is TRBV6-5, the J call TRBJ2-2; D perhaps matches TRBD1 (5 bases). Germline V gene data show CDR1 as MNHEY and CDR2 as SVGAGI. The V end lost 6 bases, the J end lost 5 bases, and 13 bases lay between the germline ends. This CDR3 spans 14 amino acids. The CDR3: CASSIRTPTGELFF. The CDR3 DNA is TGTGCCAGCAGCATTCGGACACCGACCGGGGAGCTGTTTTTT.

The chain recombines TRBV5-5 with TRBJ2-3; TRBD2 might be the D (5 bases). V was cut by 4 bases and J by 3 bases, with 9 bases left in between. CDR3 length: 13 amino acids. Germline lookup yields CDR1 SGHKS and CDR2 YYEKEE (reference sequence). CDR3 DNA: TGTGCCAGCAGCGTACCGGGGACAGATACGCAGTATTTT. It yields the protein CASSVPGTDTQYF.

The chain recombines TRBV27 with TRBJ1-2; tentatively, D is TRBD1 (5 bases). The V and J ends lost 0 bases and 8 bases respectively, with 10 bases between them. Per germline, CDR1 MNHEY and CDR2 SMNVEV (reference sequence). The CDR3 contains 13 residues. Here the CDR3 reads CASSLSAGYGYTF. The CDR3 DNA follows: TGTGCCAGCAGTTTATCGGCAGGGTACGGCTACACCTTC.

The gene calls are TRBV5-1 and TRBJ2-2; 9 bases align to TRBD2. Looked up from germline, CDR1 is SGHRS and CDR2 is YFSETQ. The CDR3 consists of 18 residues. V shed 4 bases, J shed 4 bases, and the junction held 14 bases outside the gene matches. CDR3 in DNA: TGCGCCAGCAGCCCCCACCTGTCGTCTAGCGGGGTCACCGGGGAGCTGTTTTTT. This gives the protein CASSPHLSSSGVTGELFF.

V is TRBV7-2 and J is TRBJ1-2; tentatively, D is TRBD1 (5 bases). Looked up from germline, CDR1 is SGHTA and CDR2 is FQGNSA. V was cut by 2 bases and J by 4 bases, with 8 bases left in between. The CDR3 is made up of 13 amino acids. CDR3 in DNA: TGTGCCAGCAGCTTACCGGGGGGCTATGGCTACACCTTC. Its protein product is CASSLPGGYGYTF.

This rearrangement joins TRBV5-1 to TRBJ1-1; tentative D call: TRBD1 (6 bases). Trimming removed 4 bases at V and 2 bases at J, with 12 bases between. CDR1 and CDR2 from the germline V gene are SGHRS and YFSETQ. The CDR3 consists of 14 residues. CDR3 nucleotides: TGCGCCAGCAGCCCGGGGGGCCGCAACACTGAAGCTTTCTTT. Amino acids: CASSPGGRNTEAFF. The whole variable domain, remainder taken from reference TRBV5-1 and TRBJ1-1, is KAGVTQTPRYLIKTRGQQVTLSCSPISGHRSVSWYQQTPGQGLQFLFEYFSETQRNKGNFPGRFSGRQFSNSRSEMNVSTLELGDSALYLCASSPGGRNTEAFFGQGTRLTVV.

This chain joins TRBV9 and TRBJ2-2, with 9 bases aligning to TRBD2. CDR1 is SGDLS, CDR2 YYNGEE, per germline. This CDR3 contains 19 residues. The V and J ends lost 1 base and 1 base, in that order; junction bases with no gene match: 11. The CDR3 reads CASSVYVAGAPGNTGELFF. The CDR3 DNA is TGTGCCAGCAGCGTATACGTAGCGGGGGCGCCGGGGAACACCGGGGAGCTGTTTTTT.

This sequence joins TRBV5-6 and TRBJ2-1; 11 bases match TRBD2. The CDR3 contains 15 residues. The germline CDR1 and CDR2 sequences are SGHDT and YYEEEE. Unmatched junction bases numbered 6, after V lost 3 bases and J lost 7 bases. CDR3 sequence reads: CASSWAGTSGNEQFF. DNA of the CDR3: TGTGCCAGCAGCTGGGCCGGGACTAGCGGAAATGAGCAGTTCTTC.

This clone came up once. The DNA of the CDR3 is TGCAGCGTTGAACCAGTCCGAAATGAGCAGTTCTTC. Encoded protein: CSVEPVRNEQFF. The chain recombines TRBV29-1 with TRBJ2-1; D call uncertain. Germline CDR1 is SQVTM and CDR2 is ANQGSEA. The V gene lost 2 bases and the J gene lost 7 bases, with 9 bases spanning the gap. This CDR3 comprises 12 residues.

This clone was recorded once. This chain connects TRBV30 to TRBJ2-1; 14 bases line up with TRBD2. Looked up from germline, CDR1 is GTSNPN and CDR2 is SVGIG (reference sequence). The V segment lost 0 bases and the J segment 10 bases; nucleotides outside the gene matches: 8. This CDR3 is built from 16 residues. DNA of the CDR3: TGTGCCTGGAGTGTACGTGGACTAGCGGGAGGAGAAGAGCAGTTCTTC. Protein product: CAWSVRGLAGGEEQFF.

As DNA, the CDR3 is TGTGCCTGGAGTGTATCCCATATCAGCTATGGCTACACCTTC. Residues: CAWSVSHISYGYTF. V gene TRBV30 combines with J gene TRBJ1-2, with unresolved D. Germline-derived CDR1 and CDR2 are GTSNPN and SVGIG (reference sequence). V gave up 0 bases and J gave up 4 bases, with 12 bases separating them. This CDR3 region has 14 residues.